One TCR beta chain is described in this entry. Its antigen is unknown. The data were taken from a study of T and B cells in COVID-19 patients. Trimming removed 0 bases from V and 4 bases from J, with 9 bases in between. Germline values: CDR1 SGHRS, CDR2 YFSETQ. CDR3 length: 14 residues. BIOMED2 TRB-A/B primer pools were used in multiplex TRB PCR. TCRdb ran MiXCR on the multiplex PCR reads and lists one entry per CDR3 protein. This table holds around 16,000 distinct CDR3 sequences, around 28% found once. Blood genomic DNA input for TRB amplification was about 240-550 ng. Notes on the study in general: Active COVID-19 showed highly clonal TRB repertoires; recovery showed diversity and richness above healthy donors.

This sequence was found in a human donor who had recovered from COVID-19. Sequencing was carried out using blood. This sequence joins TRBV5-1 and TRBJ2-3; D is undetermined. The CDR3 DNA is TGCGCCAGCAGCTTGGAGGTAGCCCCAGATACGCAGTATTTT. It encodes CASSLEVAPDTQYF.